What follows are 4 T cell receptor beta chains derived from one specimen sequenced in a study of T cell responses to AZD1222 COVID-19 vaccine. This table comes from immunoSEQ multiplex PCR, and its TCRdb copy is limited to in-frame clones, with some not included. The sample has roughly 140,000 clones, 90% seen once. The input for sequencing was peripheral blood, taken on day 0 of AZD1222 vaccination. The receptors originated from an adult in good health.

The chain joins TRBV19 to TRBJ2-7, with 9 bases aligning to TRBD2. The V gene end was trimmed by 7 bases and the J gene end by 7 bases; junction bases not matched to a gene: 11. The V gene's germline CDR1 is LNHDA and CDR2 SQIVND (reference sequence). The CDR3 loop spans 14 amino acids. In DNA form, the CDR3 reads TGTGCCAGTACCGCGGGGCGGGAGGGCCGTGAGCAGTACTTC. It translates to CASTAGREGREQYF.

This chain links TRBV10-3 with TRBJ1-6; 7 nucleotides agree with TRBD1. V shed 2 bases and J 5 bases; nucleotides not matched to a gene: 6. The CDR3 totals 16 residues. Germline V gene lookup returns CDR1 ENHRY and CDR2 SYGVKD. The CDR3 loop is CAISEGAGQNNSPLHF. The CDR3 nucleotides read TGTGCCATCAGTGAGGGGGCGGGACAGAATAATTCACCCCTCCACTTT.

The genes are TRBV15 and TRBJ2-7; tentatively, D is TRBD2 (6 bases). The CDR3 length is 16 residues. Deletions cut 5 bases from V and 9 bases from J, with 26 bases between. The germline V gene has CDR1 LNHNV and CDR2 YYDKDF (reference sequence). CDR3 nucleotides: TGTGCCACCAGCCCACGCGGGGAAAGTTCTTACGAGTGGCAGTACTTC. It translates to CATSPRGESSYEWQYF.

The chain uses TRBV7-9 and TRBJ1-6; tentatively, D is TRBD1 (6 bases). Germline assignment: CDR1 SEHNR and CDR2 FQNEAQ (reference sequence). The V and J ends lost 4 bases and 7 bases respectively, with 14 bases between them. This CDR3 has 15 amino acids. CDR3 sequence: CASSSMDSSNSPLHF. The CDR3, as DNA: TGTGCCAGCAGCTCCATGGACAGTTCCAATTCACCCCTCCACTTT.